Below, 28 T cell receptor beta chains from the same sample are listed, as sequenced in a study of T-cell memory formation after mild COVID-19. Via MiXCR, TCRdb re-called the 5' RACE reads, giving one row per CDR3 protein. The table includes roughly 600,000 distinct CDR3 sequences, over 15% detected once. The sequenced material came from PBMCs or a T cell subset sorted from them (not recorded which). All receptors derive from an adult woman who had mild COVID-19 (a few samples of this study predate the infection). Cell type and time point are not known.

J is TRBJ2-3 and V is TRBV12-3 or TRBV12-4; 8 bases line up with TRBD2. Trimming at V came to 4 bases and at J to 6 bases, leaving 15 bases not matched to a gene. The CDR3 has 17 residues. The CDR3 reads CASSSERPGGPSDTQYF. The CDR3 nucleotides read TGTGCCAGCAGTTCCGAACGTCCGGGGGGGCCTTCGGATACGCAGTATTTT.

The chain combines TRBV5-1 with TRBJ2-1; 7 bases line up with TRBD2. The CDR3 has 15 residues. Per the germline V gene, CDR1 is SGHRS and CDR2 is YFSETQ. With 0 bases clipped from V and 8 bases from J, the junction kept 8 bases outside the gene matches. The CDR3 coding sequence is TGCGCCAGCAGCTTGGGACTAGCATCCTGGGATGAGCAGTTCTTC. This gives the protein CASSLGLASWDEQFF.

The CDR3, as DNA: TGTGCCAGCAGTTTTCCGGGGACGAACCTCTACACCTTC. Its protein product is CASSFPGTNLYTF. The V and J genes are TRBV27 and TRBJ1-2; a possible D gene is TRBD1 (5 bases). The germline gives CDR1 MNHEY, CDR2 SMNVEV (reference sequence). Trimming took off 3 bases at V and 10 bases at J, with 15 bases between the two ends. CDR3 length: 13 amino acids.

This clonotype has more than one count but fewer than ten. The rearrangement uses TRBV5-5 and TRBJ2-5; D remains ambiguous. With 0 bases removed from V and 2 bases from J, the gap between germline ends came to 11 bases. Germline V gene sequence: CDR1 SGHKS, CDR2 YYEKEE (reference sequence). CDR3 length: 15 residues. CDR3 protein: CASSLEQTSQETQYF. The CDR3 DNA follows: TGTGCCAGCAGCTTGGAGCAGACCTCTCAAGAGACCCAGTACTTC. Together with reference TRBV5-5 and TRBJ2-5, the CDR3 gives the full variable domain: DAGVTQSPTHLIKTRGQQVTLRCSPISGHKSVSWYQQVLGQGPQFIFQYYEKEERGRGNFPDRFSARQFPNYSSELNVNALLLGDSALYLCASSLEQTSQETQYFGPGTRLLVL.

This clonotype was seen many times. This chain joins TRBV5-1 and TRBJ2-5; weak D call: TRBD2 (5 bases). Germline loops: CDR1 SGHRS, CDR2 YFSETQ. V dropped 0 bases and J dropped 0 bases, with 6 bases sitting between them. This CDR3 has 14 residues. In DNA, the CDR3 is TGCGCCAGCAGCTTGGCCGGGGACCAAGAGACCCAGTACTTC. The encoded protein is CASSLAGDQETQYF.

V usage is TRBV24-1 and J usage is TRBJ2-1, with D unresolved. Germline-derived CDR1 and CDR2 are KGHDR and SFDVKD. This CDR3 is 12 amino acids long. V dropped 9 bases and J dropped 9 bases, with 14 bases sitting between them. CDR3 DNA: TGTGCCACCGCCTCCTGGCGAGGTGAGCAGTTCTTC. Its translation: CATASWRGEQFF.

V and J are TRBV3-2 and TRBJ1-5; TRBD1 is taken as the D call from the table, unchecked against the DNA. TRBV3-2 is a pseudogene locus. The CDR3 loop spans 20 amino acids. This chain's CDR3 is CASSQDLGGQGNYSNQPQHF. The CDR3 DNA reads TGTGCCAGCAGCCAAGATTTAGGGGGACAGGGGAACTATAGCAATCAGCCCCAGCATTTT.

This clonotype has only a few counts. This rearrangement joins TRBV20-1 to TRBJ2-7, with 9 bases aligning to TRBD1. The CDR3 extends over 13 amino acids. From germline, CDR1 is DFQATT and CDR2 SNEGSKA (reference sequence). J lost 0 bases, V lost 5 bases, and 2 bases had no gene match. The CDR3 DNA reads as TGCAGTGCTCCGACAGGGGGCTCCTACGAGCAGTACTTC. It translates to CSAPTGGSYEQYF.

The chain is built from TRBV7-6 and TRBJ2-3, with TRBD2 matching 9 bases. V lost 5 bases and J lost 2; bases outside the gene matches: 11. CDR1 is SGHVS and CDR2 is FNYEAQ in the germline V gene. CDR3 length: 17 amino acids. As DNA, the CDR3 is TGTGCCAGCAGCCCGTTCTCCGGGACTAGCCACACAGATACGCAGTATTTT. The encoded protein is CASSPFSGTSHTDTQYF.

This clonotype was detected only a few times. This chain uses TRBV4-1 with TRBJ2-3; D could derive from TRBD1 or TRBD2 (5 bases each). Germline assignment: CDR1 MGHRA and CDR2 YSYEKL. Trimming removed 5 bases at V and 1 base at J, with 13 bases between. This CDR3 has 15 residues. CDR3: CASSGRGEGTDTQYF. The CDR3 region has the DNA TGCGCCAGCAGCGGTAGGGGAGAGGGCACAGATACGCAGTATTTT.

The table lists this clonotype with a few counts. V is TRBV9 and J is TRBJ2-7; 9 bases line up with TRBD2. There are 15 residues in the CDR3. Germline loops: CDR1 SGDLS, CDR2 YYNGEE. J lost 0 bases, V lost 0 bases, and 1 base had no gene match. This CDR3 reads CASSVGLAASYEQYF. The DNA for the CDR3 is TGTGCCAGCAGCGTAGGACTAGCGGCCTCCTACGAGCAGTACTTC.

This clonotype was seen a few times. The CDR3 here is CASSPGEGVHTGELFF. The CDR3 nucleotides are TGCGCCAGCAGCCCCGGAGAGGGAGTACACACCGGGGAGCTGTTTTTT. The J gene is TRBJ2-2, the V gene TRBV5-1; TRBD2 might be the D (5 bases). Per germline, CDR1 SGHRS and CDR2 YFSETQ. Between the trimmed V and J ends, which lost 4 bases and 3 bases, there was a span of 16 bases. The CDR3 consists of 16 residues.

This chain uses TRBV7-9 with TRBJ1-1, with TRBD1 identical over 7 bases. This CDR3 has 14 residues. Looked up from germline, CDR1 is SEHNR and CDR2 is FQNEAQ (reference sequence). Trimming removed 5 bases from V and 3 bases from J; junction bases left unmatched: 6. CDR3 DNA: TGTGCCAGCAGCCTTCGGGACAGCTACACTGAAGCTTTCTTT. As protein: CASSLRDSYTEAFF.

This clonotype was observed a few times. The chain joins TRBV24-1 to TRBJ1-5; D gene unclear. Trimming pared 4 bases from V and 13 bases from J, leaving 13 bases between. The CDR3 has 12 amino acids. Germline V lookup: CDR1 KGHDR, CDR2 SFDVKD. CDR3 in amino acids: CATSESATEQHF. The CDR3, as DNA: TGTGCCACCAGTGAGAGCGCGACGGAACAGCATTTT.

The rearrangement links TRBV24-1 to TRBJ2-3, with 7 bases fitting TRBD1. This CDR3 region has 15 residues. CDR1 is KGHDR and CDR2 is SFDVKD in the germline V gene. With 4 bases clipped from V and 2 bases from J, the junction kept 5 bases outside the gene matches. The CDR3 region has the DNA TGTGCCACCAGTGAAAACAGGGGTAACACAGATACGCAGTATTTT. It encodes CATSENRGNTDTQYF.

This clonotype turned up a few times. The V and J genes are TRBV9 and TRBJ2-1; D gene unclear. Per germline, CDR1 SGDLS and CDR2 YYNGEE. The V end was cut by 1 base, the J end by 6 bases, with 17 bases between. The CDR3 is 16 residues long. CDR3 in amino acids: CASSVPRSGIPNEQFF. As DNA, the CDR3 is TGTGCCAGCAGCGTACCCCGGAGTGGGATTCCCAATGAGCAGTTCTTC.

The chain is built from TRBV27 and TRBJ2-1; D is perhaps TRBD1 (5 bases). In germline, CDR1 is MNHEY, CDR2 SMNVEV (reference sequence). V was shortened by 4 bases and J by 3 bases, with 10 bases between the two germline ends. CDR3 length: 14 residues. DNA for the CDR3: TGTGCCAGCAGTTCCAGGGTCTTCTACAATGAGCAGTTCTTC. Protein product: CASSSRVFYNEQFF.

The sample holds many counts of this clonotype. The chain recombines TRBV5-6 with TRBJ1-2; D gene ambiguous. V lost 0 bases, J lost 8 bases, and 14 bases lay in between. Germline V CDR1 and CDR2: SGHDT, YYEEEE. CDR3 length: 14 residues. CDR3 sequence: CASSLGHSLSGYTF. The CDR3 nucleotides read TGTGCCAGCAGCTTGGGACACTCCTTATCGGGCTACACCTTC.

In its sample, this clonotype was seen a few times. The chain has TRBV7-3 and TRBJ2-3, with a tentative D call TRBD2 (5 bases). Germline values: CDR1 SGHTA, CDR2 FQGTGA. The CDR3 is 16 residues long. Trimming shortened V by 2 bases and J by 4 bases, and 16 bases separated the two germline ends. This CDR3 is CASSLSASSGADTQYF. The CDR3 region has the DNA TGTGCCAGCAGCTTATCGGCAAGTTCCGGGGCAGATACGCAGTATTTT.

In its sample, this clonotype was seen many times. The genes are TRBV5-1 and TRBJ1-1; TRBD1 agrees at 8 bases. The V and J ends lost 4 bases and 5 bases, in that order; junction bases with no gene match: 7. The CDR3 loop spans 14 amino acids. Germline CDR1 reads SGHRS; CDR2 reads YFSETQ. CDR3 in DNA: TGCGCCAGCAGCGTTACAGGGGGTGAGACTGAAGCTTTCTTT. The encoded protein is CASSVTGGETEAFF.

This clonotype has only a few counts. The chain combines TRBV4-2 with TRBJ2-3; D is perhaps TRBD2 (5 bases). CDR1 and CDR2 (germline): LGHNA, YNFKEQ. The CDR3 is 17 amino acids. Trimming took 4 bases from V and 0 from J, leaving 17 bases between them. The CDR3 reads CASSPNVAGTSTDTQYF. CDR3 bases: TGTGCCAGCAGCCCTAACGTTGCGGGTACTAGCACAGATACGCAGTATTTT.

This clonotype was seen a few times. The chain recombines TRBV5-1 with TRBJ2-7; maybe TRBD1 (6 bases). Per germline, CDR1 SGHRS and CDR2 YFSETQ. V gave up 4 bases and J gave up 7 bases, with 18 bases separating them. The CDR3 spans 14 residues. CDR3 DNA: TGCGCCAGCAGCCCCGGCCCCGGACAGACGGAGCAGTACTTC. Translation gives CASSPGPGQTEQYF.

This chain joins TRBV7-7 and TRBJ2-2; 10 nucleotides line up with TRBD1. J was trimmed by 6 bases and V by 5 bases; bases with no gene match: 6. In germline, CDR1 is SSHAT, CDR2 FNYEAQ (reference sequence). The CDR3 extends over 15 amino acids. CDR3 sequence reads: CASSRQGAGAGELFF. CDR3 sequence (DNA): TGTGCCAGCAGCCGACAGGGGGCTGGGGCCGGGGAGCTGTTTTTT.

The chain is built from TRBV4-3 and TRBJ2-7, with 13 bases fitting TRBD2. This CDR3 is 17 amino acids long. CDR1 is LGHNA, CDR2 YSLEER, per germline. Trimming cost V 2 bases and J 5 bases; bases outside gene matches: 9. The CDR3 DNA sequence: TGCGCCAGCAGCCAAAGAGAAGGACTAGCGGGAGTGCACGAGCAGTACTTC. Translating gives CASSQREGLAGVHEQYF.

This clonotype was detected only a few times. This chain links TRBV6-1 with TRBJ2-7; maybe TRBD2 (6 bases). Deletions cut 6 bases from V and 1 base from J, with 16 bases between. From germline, CDR1 is MNHNS and CDR2 SASEGT. This CDR3 region has 15 residues. The CDR3 nucleotides read TGTGCCAGCAGGAAAGAGGAGGGAGTGTCCTACGAGCAGTACTTC. Its protein product is CASRKEEGVSYEQYF.

A single count supports this clonotype. V and J are TRBV3-1 and TRBJ1-1, with a possible D match to TRBD1 (5 bases). The CDR3 has 15 residues. Germline CDR1 reads LGHDT; CDR2 reads YNNKEL (reference sequence). V was pared by 5 bases and J by 11 bases, with 24 bases between. CDR3 in amino acids: CASSSHGSGRGSAFF. CDR3 nucleotides: TGTGCCAGCAGCTCCCACGGTTCGGGGCGGGGGAGCGCTTTCTTT.

This rearrangement joins TRBV29-1 to TRBJ1-6; D ambiguous. The V end was cut by 4 bases, the J end by 11 bases, with 9 bases between. Germline V gene lookup returns CDR1 SQVTM and CDR2 ANQGSEA. This CDR3 is 11 amino acids long. CDR3 DNA: TGCAGCGTTGGCGAGGACGCACCCCTCCACTTT. Translated: CSVGEDAPLHF.

This clonotype was seen a handful of times. The chain has TRBV29-1 and TRBJ1-1; the D is unclear. V was pared by 5 bases and J by 4 bases, with 8 bases between. The CDR3 totals 11 residues. Germline V CDR1 and CDR2: SQVTM, ANQGSEA. The CDR3 region has the DNA TGCAGCGTTTTGAGGGTCACTGAAGCTTTCTTT. Protein sequence: CSVLRVTEAFF. The full variable domain, in which reference TRBV29-1 and TRBJ1-1 provide the parts outside the CDR3, is SAVISQKPSRDICQRGTSLTIQCQVDSQVTMMFWYRQQPGQSLTLIATANQGSEATYESGFVIDKFPISRPNLTFSTLTVSNMSPEDSSIYLCSVLRVTEAFFGQGTRLTVV.